Listed here are 20 T cell receptor beta chains from one sample, sequenced in a study of human T cells and chemical hapten exposure. TCRdb redid the calling of the RACE reads with MiXCR, one entry per CDR3 protein. This sample has approximately 49,000 distinct CDR3 sequences, with less than 10% found just once. The sample's time point: patch test 1, 2 weeks after DPC sensitization. Indicated treatment: therapeutic diphenylcyclopropenone sensitization with weekly scalp DPC. Sequenced material: whole blood, taken in connection with sensitization to the hapten diphenylcyclopropenone (DPC). The source of these receptors is a woman aged 50 to 60 with alopecia areata. Some clones in this sample may be carry-over from other donors' samples.

In this sample, this clonotype turned up many times. The V call is TRBV7-9, the J call TRBJ2-5; 10 positions match TRBD1. Trimming removed 5 bases from V and 5 bases from J; junction bases left unmatched: 11. The CDR3 totals 16 residues. CDR1 and CDR2 from the germline V gene are SEHNR and FQNEAQ (reference sequence). In DNA form, the CDR3 reads TGTGCCAGCAGCCCTCTCTTGACAGGGGGCACTGAGACCCAGTACTTC. It encodes CASSPLLTGGTETQYF.

This clonotype was detected many times. This chain uses TRBV12-3 or TRBV12-4 with TRBJ2-2; 8 bases agree with TRBD2. Trimming removed 6 bases from V and 5 bases from J; junction bases left unmatched: 5. This CDR3 has 14 residues. The chain's CDR3 is CASSGTRKTGELFF. As DNA, the CDR3 is TGTGCCAGCAGCGGGACTAGAAAAACCGGGGAGCTGTTTTTT.

This clonotype was found many times. The V and J genes are TRBV20-1 and TRBJ1-5; the match to TRBD1 covers 7 bases. The CDR3 runs to 15 residues. CDR1 and CDR2 (germline): DFQATT, SNEGSKA (reference sequence). The V segment lost 4 bases and the J segment 6 bases; nucleotides outside the gene matches: 12. CDR3 sequence reads: CSAKPKQGIGQPQHF. As DNA, the CDR3 is TGCAGTGCTAAACCCAAACAGGGGATTGGTCAGCCCCAGCATTTT.

This clonotype came up many times. The chain recombines TRBV6-6 with TRBJ2-5, with TRBD1 identical over 8 bases. Germline CDR1 reads MNHNY; CDR2 reads SVGAGI (reference sequence). The CDR3 runs 14 residues. Germline trimming cut 8 bases from V and 7 bases from J; bases unmatched to any gene: 12. The CDR3: CASLSQGAGGTQYF. DNA for the CDR3: TGTGCCAGCCTGAGTCAGGGGGCCGGCGGGACCCAGTACTTC.

The V call is TRBV6-5, the J call TRBJ1-3; D remains unclear. V lost 6 bases, J lost 1 base, and 7 bases lay in between. Germline V gene sequence: CDR1 MNHEY, CDR2 SVGAGI. This CDR3 spans 13 amino acids. The DNA for the CDR3 is TGTGCCAGCAGCATGCGGTCTGGAAACACCATATATTTT. This translates into CASSMRSGNTIYF.

A few counts support this clonotype. The chain carries TRBV10-2 and TRBJ2-5; D is perhaps TRBD2 (6 bases). The CDR3 has 15 residues. The V end was cut by 4 bases, the J end by 3 bases, with 15 bases between. Germline-derived CDR1 and CDR2 are WSHSY and SAAADI. CDR3: CASSGVGGGKETQYF. CDR3 nucleotides: TGCGCCAGCAGTGGGGTGGGAGGAGGAAAAGAGACCCAGTACTTC.

This clonotype showed up many times. The rearrangement links TRBV11-2 to TRBJ1-3; D is uncertain. This CDR3 is 15 amino acids long. The germline gives CDR1 SGHAT, CDR2 FQNNGV. V lost 5 bases to trimming and J lost 0 bases, with 11 bases between them. The CDR3 is CASSLRPSSGNTIYF. The DNA for the CDR3 is TGTGCCAGCAGCCTAAGACCCTCCTCTGGAAACACCATATATTTT.

This chain connects TRBV12-3 or TRBV12-4 to TRBJ1-3; TRBD1 might be the D (6 bases). This CDR3 region has 17 residues. The V end was cut by 7 bases, the J end by 0 bases, with 19 bases between. CDR3 DNA: TGTGCCAGCACCCCATCGTGGGGGGGCGGCTCTGGAAACACCATATATTTT. Protein sequence: CASTPSWGGGSGNTIYF.

A remark on this clonotype: At one end the junction does not follow the germline gene, possibly because of a read error. Here the CDR3 reads CSPAGDRTLF. Written as DNA, the CDR3 is TGCTCACCCGCCGGGGACAGAACTCTCTTC. V gene TRBV20-1 combines with J gene TRBJ1-2; 7 bases fit TRBD1. Germline values: CDR1 DFQATT, CDR2 SNEGSKA (reference sequence). This CDR3 comprises 10 residues.

This clonotype was seen ten or more times. The rearrangement links TRBV20-1 to TRBJ2-1, with D unclear. The CDR3 loop spans 14 amino acids. Trimming left V 5 bases short and J 8 bases short, with 19 bases between. CDR1 DFQATT and CDR2 SNEGSKA come from the germline V gene (reference sequence). CDR3 sequence: CSAPSPFALDEQFF. The CDR3 DNA is TGCAGTGCTCCCTCTCCGTTTGCGCTGGATGAGCAGTTCTTC.

This clonotype was counted many times. The chain recombines TRBV7-9 with TRBJ2-1; 12 bases are shared with TRBD2. The J segment lost 6 bases and the V segment lost 1 base, leaving 1 base of the junction unmatched. CDR3 length: 15 residues. Germline V gene sequence: CDR1 SEHNR, CDR2 FQNEAQ (reference sequence). CDR3 sequence reads: CASSLGLAGVNEQFF. In DNA, the CDR3 is TGTGCCAGCAGCTTAGGACTAGCGGGAGTCAATGAGCAGTTCTTC.

This clonotype was observed a few times. The CDR3 loop reads CASSRQGTGEAGELFF. Here the CDR3 DNA reads TGTGCCAGCAGCCGCCAGGGGACAGGGGAAGCCGGGGAGCTGTTTTTT. This chain uses TRBV7-2 with TRBJ2-2; 10 bases agree with TRBD1. The V segment lost 5 bases and the J segment 6 bases; nucleotides outside the gene matches: 9. The CDR3 consists of 16 residues. Germline assignment: CDR1 SGHTA and CDR2 FQGNSA.

This clonotype was observed a few times. This chain uses TRBV7-2 with TRBJ2-7, with D uncertain. The germline V gene encodes CDR1 SGHTA and CDR2 FQGNSA. The length of the CDR3 is 13 residues. Trimming removed 1 base from V and 4 bases from J, with 8 bases in between. CDR3 residues: CASSLGQLYEQYF. CDR3 in DNA: TGTGCCAGCAGCTTAGGACAACTATACGAGCAGTACTTC.

This clonotype was recorded many times. Written as DNA, the CDR3 is TGCGCCACCAGGACAGGAGTCGGCACCGGGGAGCTGTTTTTT. Amino acid sequence: CATRTGVGTGELFF. The V and J genes are TRBV4-3 and TRBJ2-2; TRBD1 matches 7 bases. Trimming removed 10 bases from V and 4 bases from J; junction bases left unmatched: 9. Germline values: CDR1 LGHNA, CDR2 YSLEER. This CDR3 region has 14 residues.

This clonotype was seen ten or more times. The rearrangement links TRBV9 to TRBJ2-5, with 8 bases lining up with TRBD1. V lost 5 bases to trimming and J lost 5 bases; unmatched junction nucleotides: 5. This CDR3 contains 13 residues. Germline CDR1 and CDR2: SGDLS and YYNGEE. The CDR3 coding sequence is TGTGCCAGCAGTTTGACAGGGGCGGAGACCCAGTACTTC. Translation gives CASSLTGAETQYF.

This clonotype has a count of ten or more. The chain recombines TRBV7-9 with TRBJ2-3; D call uncertain. Germline CDR1 reads SEHNR; CDR2 reads FQNEAQ (reference sequence). This CDR3 comprises 13 residues. V lost 5 bases and J 10 bases, leaving 16 bases between the germline ends. The CDR3 DNA sequence: TGTGCCAGCAGCCGCGGCGTCTATCAGGCGCAGTATTTT. Translating gives CASSRGVYQAQYF.

A note on this clonotype: This may come from a read error, since a much larger clone is one base off. This rearrangement joins TRBV7-6 to TRBJ2-7; TRBD1 matches at 9 bases. The CDR3 is 15 residues long. The V gene's germline CDR1 is SGHVS and CDR2 FNYEAQ. The CDR3 is CVSSPGTGSSYEQYF. CDR3 in DNA: TGTGTCAGCAGCCCGGGGACAGGGAGCTCCTACGAGCAGTACTTC. Together with reference TRBV7-6 and TRBJ2-7, the CDR3 gives the full variable domain: GAGVSQSPRYKVTKRGQDVALRCDPISGHVSLYWYRQALGQGPEFLTYFNYEAQQDKSGLPNDRFSAERPEGSISTLTIQRTEQRDSAMYRCVSSPGTGSSYEQYFGPGTRLTVT.

This clonotype was counted a few times. The rearrangement uses TRBV9 and TRBJ2-7; 8 nucleotides line up with TRBD2. V lost 3 bases, J lost 5 bases, and 7 bases stayed unmatched. This CDR3 spans 14 amino acids. Germline assignment: CDR1 SGDLS and CDR2 YYNGEE. CDR3 region: CASSGTSLSHEQYF. The CDR3 bases are TGTGCCAGCAGCGGGACTAGCCTCAGCCACGAGCAGTACTTC.

In this sample, this clonotype turned up a few times. The chain links TRBV9 to TRBJ1-3; 10 bases are a match to TRBD1. This CDR3 has 16 amino acids. V lost 5 bases and J lost 2; bases outside the gene matches: 7. Germline V gene data show CDR1 as SGDLS and CDR2 as YYNGEE. CDR3 nucleotide sequence: TGTGCCAGCAGTACGGGACAGGGGACGACTGGAAACACCATATATTTT. Its translation is CASSTGQGTTGNTIYF.

Regarding this clonotype: A much larger clone lies a single base off, so this may be a read error. The gene calls are TRBV6-5 and TRBJ2-7, with 12 bases lining up with TRBD2. In germline, CDR1 is MNHEY, CDR2 SVGAGI. This CDR3 comprises 14 residues. The trim removed 4 bases at V and 6 bases at J, leaving 4 bases unmatched. This CDR3 is CASSWTSGVCEQYF. In DNA form, the CDR3 reads TGTGCCAGCAGTTGGACTAGCGGGGTTTGCGAGCAGTACTTC.